These 30 T cell receptor beta chains were sequenced from one sample in a study of monozygotic twins with inflammatory bowel disease. From the 5' RACE reads, TCRdb lists one entry per CDR3 protein and no DNA. This sample's table reports some 210,000 distinct CDR3 sequences. Source material: blood. These receptors all stem from a human donor with ulcerative colitis or Crohn's disease, or a healthy co-twin of an affected twin (not recorded which).

The chain is built from TRBV12-3 or TRBV12-4 and TRBJ1-5; TCRdb indicates TRBD1, and absent DNA this call remains unverified. CDR3 size: 14 residues. The CDR3 sequence: CASSSLGGAQPQHF.

The chain recombines TRBV7-9 with TRBJ2-2; TCRdb's D gene call, TRBD1, goes unchecked for lack of DNA. Germline CDR1 reads SEHNR; CDR2 reads FQNEAQ (reference sequence). The CDR3 contains 16 residues. The CDR3 is CASSFERDGFPGELFF. The full variable domain, in which reference TRBV7-9 and TRBJ2-2 provide the parts outside the CDR3, is DTGVSQNPRHKITKRGQNVTFRCDPISEHNRLYWYRQTLGQGPEFLTYFQNEAQLEKSRLLSDRFSAERPKGSFSTLEIQRTEQGDSAMYLCASSFERDGFPGELFFGEGSRLTVL.

This chain links TRBV20-1 with TRBJ2-7; checking the TCRdb D call of TRBD1 is not possible without DNA. This CDR3 comprises 12 residues. Germline CDR1 DFQATT, CDR2 SNEGSKA (reference sequence). CDR3 protein: CSADRGYYEQYF.

The gene calls are TRBV7-9 and TRBJ2-2. The CDR3 spans 15 residues. CDR1 and CDR2 from the germline V gene are SEHNR and FQNEAQ (reference sequence). CDR3 amino acids: CASSFSASRTGELFF. Variable domain in full (rest from reference TRBV7-9 and TRBJ2-2): DTGVSQNPRHKITKRGQNVTFRCDPISEHNRLYWYRQTLGQGPEFLTYFQNEAQLEKSRLLSDRFSAERPKGSFSTLEIQRTEQGDSAMYLCASSFSASRTGELFFGEGSRLTVL.

The chain couples TRBV20-1 to TRBJ1-1; TCRdb gives TRBD1 as the D gene, but with no DNA this cannot be confirmed. Germline assignment: CDR1 DFQATT and CDR2 SNEGSKA (reference sequence). The CDR3 spans 11 residues. CDR3 region: CSAPTGNEAFF.

The V and J genes are TRBV19 and TRBJ2-2; TCRdb calls TRBD1, which cannot be checked without DNA. The CDR3 consists of 15 residues. Germline assignment: CDR1 LNHDA and CDR2 SQIVND (reference sequence). Here the CDR3 reads CASIRNGQATGELFF.

V gene TRBV12-3 or TRBV12-4 combines with J gene TRBJ1-4; there is no DNA to check the TCRdb D call of TRBD1. The CDR3 spans 16 residues. CDR3 region: CASSESRGKAGEKLFF.

The chain uses TRBV10-2 and TRBJ2-7; there is no DNA to check the TCRdb D call of TRBD1. CDR1 and CDR2 (germline): WSHSY, SAAADI. The CDR3 length is 15 residues. This chain's CDR3 is CASTGTRDGPYEQYF.

The chain uses TRBV5-6 and TRBJ2-7; TCRdb returns TRBD1, unconfirmable since there is no DNA. This CDR3 spans 14 amino acids. The germline CDR1 and CDR2 sequences are SGHDT and YYEEEE. The CDR3 region is CASNPRVKTYEQYF.

The rearrangement uses TRBV5-1 and TRBJ2-3; no DNA is available, so the TRBD2 call from TCRdb remains unchecked. The CDR3 covers 17 residues. Germline values: CDR1 SGHRS, CDR2 YFSETQ. CDR3 in amino acids: CASSSGTSGFSTDTQYF.

This chain connects TRBV10-1 to TRBJ2-2; the D gene TCRdb calls, TRBD1, cannot be checked with no DNA. Germline-derived CDR1 and CDR2 are WNHNN and SYGVQD (reference sequence). CDR3 size: 16 residues. The CDR3: CASSDFTSGDTGELFF.

The chain recombines TRBV12-3 or TRBV12-4 with TRBJ1-5; TCRdb returns TRBD1, unconfirmable since there is no DNA. The CDR3 covers 14 residues. The CDR3 loop is CASSQGQFNQPQHF.

V gene TRBV7-9 combines with J gene TRBJ2-3; the D call from TCRdb, TRBD2, cannot be confirmed without DNA. The CDR3 spans 14 residues. Germline V lookup: CDR1 SEHNR, CDR2 FQNEAQ (reference sequence). CDR3 sequence: CASSFGSTADTQYF.

The rearrangement joins TRBV10-3 to TRBJ2-6. The germline V gene has CDR1 ENHRY and CDR2 SYGVKD. This CDR3 comprises 13 residues. CDR3 loop: CATTVAGANVLTF.

The chain is built from TRBV5-1 and TRBJ2-3; TCRdb's D call of TRBD2 is untestable without DNA. This CDR3 spans 14 amino acids. Germline lookup yields CDR1 SGHRS and CDR2 YFSETQ. CDR3 sequence: CASSLTSSTDTQYF.

The rearrangement uses TRBV3-1 and TRBJ2-7; lacking DNA, the TRBD1 call made by TCRdb goes unchecked. The CDR3 runs to 12 residues. CDR1 and CDR2 from the germline V gene are LGHDT and YNNKEL (reference sequence). The CDR3: CASSQEGQTQYF.

V is TRBV7-9 and J is TRBJ2-1; TCRdb's D call, TRBD2, is unchecked because there is no DNA. Germline V CDR1 and CDR2: SEHNR, FQNEAQ (reference sequence). The CDR3 extends over 16 amino acids. The CDR3 is CASSLPTSGGAYEQFF.

J is TRBJ1-1 and V is TRBV3-1; TCRdb's D gene call, TRBD1, goes unchecked for lack of DNA. Germline V gives CDR1 LGHDT, CDR2 YNNKEL (reference sequence). The CDR3 totals 14 residues. CDR3 protein: CASSQGGGRGEAFF.

The V and J genes are TRBV6-1 and TRBJ2-1; the D call from TCRdb, TRBD1, cannot be confirmed without DNA. Looked up from germline, CDR1 is MNHNS and CDR2 is SASEGT. The CDR3 covers 16 residues. The CDR3 loop is CASSPPLGSGYNEQFF.

The chain links TRBV20-1 to TRBJ1-2; TCRdb lists TRBD1, though no DNA is available to test this call. Germline V gene sequence: CDR1 DFQATT, CDR2 SNEGSKA (reference sequence). This CDR3 is 15 amino acids long. CDR3 residues: CSARDPGVGGGGYTF.

The J gene is TRBJ1-1, the V gene TRBV6-6; no DNA is available, so the TRBD1 call from TCRdb remains unchecked. The CDR3 is 13 residues long. Germline CDR1 is MNHNY and CDR2 is SVGAGI (reference sequence). CDR3 amino acids: CASSSKGYTEAFF.

The CDR3 region is CSDQDISGNIQYF. The V gene is TRBV29-1, the J gene TRBJ2-4; the TRBD2 assignment by TCRdb is unverifiable without DNA. The CDR3 is made up of 13 amino acids. The germline V gene has CDR1 SQVTM and CDR2 ANQGSEA.

The V gene is TRBV20-1, the J gene TRBJ2-3; TCRdb reports TRBD1, a call that lacks DNA to check it against. CDR3 size: 14 residues. In germline, CDR1 is DFQATT, CDR2 SNEGSKA (reference sequence). The CDR3 reads CSAIPGQVTDTQYF.

The chain couples TRBV5-4 to TRBJ2-3. Germline-derived CDR1 and CDR2 are SGHNT and YYREEE (reference sequence). The CDR3 is 13 residues long. The CDR3 spells CASSQDSTDTQYF.

The V call is TRBV12-3 or TRBV12-4, the J call TRBJ2-3; absent DNA, TCRdb's TRBD2 call cannot be checked. The CDR3 is made up of 18 amino acids. CDR3 amino acids: CASSFSLGPFTGPDTQYF.

CDR3 amino acids: CSASRQVQFNEQFF. The chain couples TRBV20-1 to TRBJ2-1; TCRdb lists TRBD2, though no DNA is available to test this call. This CDR3 region has 14 residues. CDR1 DFQATT and CDR2 SNEGSKA come from the germline V gene (reference sequence).

The V gene is TRBV2, the J gene TRBJ1-4; TCRdb returns TRBD1, unconfirmable since there is no DNA. The CDR3 contains 17 residues. Germline CDR1 SNHLY, CDR2 FYNNEI. The CDR3 loop reads CASSGPSQGPANEKLFF.

This chain joins TRBV4-1 and TRBJ2-7; without DNA, the TCRdb call of TRBD1 cannot be checked. The CDR3 is 16 residues long. The germline CDR1 and CDR2 sequences are MGHRA and YSYEKL. CDR3 residues: CASSQEGTGLPYEQYF.

The rearrangement joins TRBV15 to TRBJ2-1; TCRdb's D call of TRBD1 is untestable without DNA. The CDR3 contains 15 residues. The germline gives CDR1 LNHNV, CDR2 YYDKDF (reference sequence). This CDR3 is CATSRRRGFFNEQFF. The full variable domain, rest sourced from reference TRBV15 and TRBJ2-1, is DAMVIQNPRYQVTQFGKPVTLSCSQTLNHNVMYWYQQKSSQAPKLLFHYYDKDFNNEADTPDNFQSRRPNTSFCFLDIRSPGLGDTAMYLCATSRRRGFFNEQFFGPGTRLTVL.

The rearrangement links TRBV12-3 or TRBV12-4 to TRBJ2-7; no DNA is available, so the TRBD1 call from TCRdb remains unchecked. CDR3 size: 14 residues. The CDR3 protein is CASSSSRVAYEQYF.